Listed here is a single TCR beta chain. Sequencing used immunoSEQ multiplex PCR; TCRdb keeps in-frame clones, though not all of them. The sample lists some 300,000 clones; about 90% were seen once. The sample originates from a study of blood T cell repertoires in COVID-19. V lost 6 bases, J lost 3 bases, and 7 bases stayed unmatched. CDR3 length: 14 residues. Germline assignment: CDR1 WSHSY and CDR2 SAAADI. Seattle's cohort entered during active infection and was followed longitudinally. The clonotype comes from a woman in her forties or fifties with COVID-19, enrolled during active disease. The sample comprised peripheral blood. The V call is TRBV10-2, the J call TRBJ2-7; 8 positions agree with TRBD1. The DNA of the CDR3 is TGCGCCAGCAGGACAGGGGAATTGGGCTACGAGCAGTACTTC. It specifies CASRTGELGYEQYF.